This T cell receptor beta chain was captured by sequencing in a study of blood T cell repertoires in COVID-19. Study-wide background: Samples taken during acute and convalescent COVID-19 were collected in the United States, Italy and Spain. PBMCs, B-cell-depleted T cells, or T cells were the source of the cDNA or gDNA that made up the material.

Germline trimming cut 5 bases from V and 4 bases from J; bases unmatched to any gene: 7. The germline CDR1 and CDR2 sequences are MNHEY and SVGEGT. The CDR3 loop spans 14 amino acids. The authors' processing: Estimated nucleated cell counts came from reference gene primer amplification. Repertoires were generated with immunoSEQ multiplex PCR, while TCRdb's copy carries only in-frame clones and drops some. That table gives V, J and clone size, and the DNA gave D and trimming. Among fewer than 450,000 clones, around nine tenths were seen once, and the ten largest hold about 6.7%. Enrollment of patients from Seattle took place during active infection, with longitudinal follow-up.

This sequence was found in a woman in her 70s with COVID-19, enrolled during active disease. This chain links TRBV6-2 or TRBV6-3 with TRBJ2-7; 8 bases agree with TRBD2. Sequencing used peripheral blood. The CDR3 bases are TGTGCCAGCAGTCGTAGCGGGGTACAGTACGAGCAGTACTTC. This sequence encodes CASSRSGVQYEQYF.